Sequencing of this TCR beta chain was carried out in a study of cytomegalovirus exposure and HLA in healthy donors. Notes on the study in general: Later on, an analysis showed TCR association rates differing by HLA locus, with DRB1 the most and HLA-C the fewest. Most subjects' HLA-A and HLA-B alleles were reportedly predicted from TCR beta sequences. Rare TCR sequences predominated, though certain public TCRs were found in many donors.

The PCR used 60 Vbeta and 13 Jbeta primers. The method was immunoSEQ multiplex PCR; TCRdb's version includes in-frame clones alone and lacks a portion of them. The sample yields approximately 120,000 clones, 80% seen once. This clone was counted a few times. Antigen specificity is unknown. The clonotype originates from a female donor in good health and CMV-seronegative. The sample comprised PBMCs.

CDR3: CASSLEGGLAGEKTQYF. CDR3 bases: TGTGCCAGCAGCTTAGAAGGGGGACTAGCGGGCGAAAAGACCCAGTACTTC. The chain recombines TRBV7-2 with TRBJ2-5; TRBD2 matches at 12 bases. CDR3 length: 17 residues. Per germline, CDR1 SGHTA and CDR2 FQGNSA. V was clipped by 1 base and J by 6 bases; unmatched bases: 9.